This paragraph covers one TCR beta chain sequence. V lost 5 bases, J lost 2 bases, and 15 bases lay in between. In germline, CDR1 is LNHNV, CDR2 YYDKDF (reference sequence). This CDR3 spans 15 amino acids. This entry is derived from a study of blood T cell repertoires in COVID-19. About the research overall: Samples came from the United States, Italy and Spain, spanning acute and convalescent COVID-19.

The protocol was immunoSEQ multiplex PCR, while the TCRdb copy is restricted to in-frame clones and leaves out a portion. The table includes about 61,000 clones, approximately 87% detected once. This chain joins TRBV15 and TRBJ1-2, with D possibly TRBD1 on 6 matching bases. The sequencing input was peripheral blood. This receptor was taken from a man aged 60 to 75 with acute or convalescent COVID-19. CDR3 residues: CATSSRGQPNYGYTF. CDR3 bases: TGTGCCACCAGCTCCAGAGGACAGCCAAACTATGGCTACACCTTC.